One and the same sample provided the 19 T cell receptor beta chains below, sequenced in a study of CD8 T cells in ankylosing spondylitis. Each CDR3 protein gets one entry after TCRdb re-called the 5' RACE reads with MiXCR. This sample yields about 42,000 distinct CDR3 sequences, of which over 3.5% are seen a single time; 3% to 4% belongs to the top ten. The specimen sequenced was blood, either unsorted or a sorted T cell fraction (not recorded which). Receptors originate from a female donor with ankylosing spondylitis or in good health (not recorded which).

In this sample, this clonotype turned up many times. The rearrangement links TRBV9 to TRBJ1-3, with D possibly TRBD1 on 5 matching bases. V was pared by 4 bases and J by 0 bases, with 11 bases between. The length of the CDR3 is 15 residues. Per germline, CDR1 SGDLS and CDR2 YYNGEE. The CDR3 here is CASSRSGGSGNTIYF. The CDR3 DNA reads as TGTGCCAGCAGCCGCAGTGGGGGCTCTGGAAACACCATATATTTT. Combining the CDR3 with reference TRBV9 and TRBJ1-3 gives the whole variable domain DSGVTQTPKHLITATGQRVTLRCSPRSGDLSVYWYQQSLDQGLQFLIQYYNGEERAKGNILERFSAQQFPDLHSELNLSSLELGDSALYFCASSRSGGSGNTIYFGEGSWLTVV.

The sample holds many counts of this clonotype. DNA of the CDR3: TGTGCCAGCAGCGAGGAGGACAGTTCTGCGCAGTATTTT. Its translation is CASSEEDSSAQYF. This chain joins TRBV9 and TRBJ2-3; D might be TRBD1 (6 bases). V lost 3 bases to trimming and J lost 10 bases, with 15 bases between them. Germline V CDR1 and CDR2: SGDLS, YYNGEE. The CDR3 spans 13 residues. Together with reference TRBV9 and TRBJ2-3, the CDR3 gives the full variable domain: DSGVTQTPKHLITATGQRVTLRCSPRSGDLSVYWYQQSLDQGLQFLIQYYNGEERAKGNILERFSAQQFPDLHSELNLSSLELGDSALYFCASSEEDSSAQYFGPGTRLTVL.

This clonotype has ten or more counts. The gene calls are TRBV9 and TRBJ2-1; 9 bases fit TRBD1. There are 19 residues in the CDR3. V lost 3 bases to trimming and J lost 0 bases; unmatched junction nucleotides: 13. Germline V gene data show CDR1 as SGDLS and CDR2 as YYNGEE. The CDR3 bases are TGTGCCAGCAGCGAAGGCTTGGGGACAGGGACTTTCTCCTACAATGAGCAGTTCTTC. It yields the protein CASSEGLGTGTFSYNEQFF.

This clonotype occurred many times. V gene TRBV9 combines with J gene TRBJ2-1, with TRBD2 matching 8 bases. V lost 0 bases and J lost 9; bases outside the gene matches: 11. This CDR3 spans 16 amino acids. The germline gives CDR1 SGDLS, CDR2 YYNGEE. CDR3: CASSVGPPGGPTEQFF. The CDR3 DNA follows: TGTGCCAGCAGCGTAGGACCCCCGGGGGGGCCGACTGAGCAGTTCTTC.

This clonotype was seen at least ten times. The chain uses TRBV9 and TRBJ2-7; D call uncertain. V dropped 2 bases and J dropped 0 bases, with 15 bases sitting between them. This CDR3 has 16 amino acids. The V gene's germline CDR1 is SGDLS and CDR2 YYNGEE. In DNA form, the CDR3 reads TGTGCCAGCAGCGTCGACCCGGGCGGCAGCTCCTACGAGCAGTACTTC. Its translation is CASSVDPGGSSYEQYF.

The sample holds many counts of this clonotype. This rearrangement joins TRBV9 to TRBJ1-3; a weak D match, TRBD1 (5 bases). This CDR3 spans 17 amino acids. V was pared by 3 bases and J by 0 bases, with 16 bases between. CDR1 is SGDLS and CDR2 is YYNGEE in the germline V gene. This CDR3 reads CASSAHGGALSGNTIYF. CDR3 DNA sequence: TGTGCCAGCAGCGCTCATGGCGGGGCGCTCTCTGGAAACACCATATATTTT.

This clonotype was counted ten times or more. The chain couples TRBV9 to TRBJ2-7; D gene unclear. Trimming stripped 0 bases from V and 2 bases from J, with 9 bases between. The CDR3 has 14 residues. The germline V gene has CDR1 SGDLS and CDR2 YYNGEE. CDR3 DNA sequence: TGTGCCAGCAGCGTAGGGCACGCTACCTACGAGCAGTACTTC. Translating it yields CASSVGHATYEQYF.

This clonotype appeared many times. This chain connects TRBV9 to TRBJ2-3; the match to TRBD2 covers 11 bases. This CDR3 is 15 amino acids long. CDR1 is SGDLS, CDR2 YYNGEE, per germline. Germline trimming cut 0 bases from V and 3 bases from J; bases unmatched to any gene: 0. The CDR3 region is CASSVGLAGTDTQYF. The CDR3 bases are TGTGCCAGCAGCGTAGGACTAGCGGGAACAGATACGCAGTATTTT.

This clonotype was found many times. J is TRBJ1-2 and V is TRBV9; 8 bases match TRBD1. Germline CDR1 is SGDLS and CDR2 is YYNGEE. This CDR3 comprises 16 residues. The V segment lost 0 bases and the J segment 0 bases; nucleotides outside the gene matches: 4. CDR3 sequence (DNA): TGTGCCAGCAGCGTAGGGGACAGGTTCTCTAACTATGGCTACACCTTC. It yields the protein CASSVGDRFSNYGYTF.

Many counts were recorded for this clonotype. The DNA for the CDR3 is TGTGCCAGCAGCGTAGCCCCAGGTGGGGGGGGAGAAAATGAGCAGTTCTTC. Its protein product is CASSVAPGGGGENEQFF. This sequence joins TRBV9 and TRBJ2-1; 7 bases align to TRBD2. The V and J ends lost 0 bases and 7 bases, in that order; junction bases with no gene match: 13. CDR3 length: 17 residues. Germline V CDR1 and CDR2: SGDLS, YYNGEE.

This clonotype was detected ten times or more. The rearrangement joins TRBV9 to TRBJ2-3; D unresolved. From germline, CDR1 is SGDLS and CDR2 YYNGEE. V lost 4 bases and J 4 bases, leaving 19 bases between the germline ends. The length of the CDR3 is 16 residues. In DNA, the CDR3 is TGTGCCAGCAGCCCCCCCGGGCCTAGAGGCCCAGATACGCAGTATTTT. Translation gives CASSPPGPRGPDTQYF. Looking up the rest from reference TRBV9 and TRBJ2-3 gives the full variable domain: DSGVTQTPKHLITATGQRVTLRCSPRSGDLSVYWYQQSLDQGLQFLIQYYNGEERAKGNILERFSAQQFPDLHSELNLSSLELGDSALYFCASSPPGPRGPDTQYFGPGTRLTVL.

In its sample, this clonotype is medium-sized. The chain combines TRBV9 with TRBJ1-1, with D hard to call. V lost 2 bases, J lost 1 base, and 6 bases lay in between. This CDR3 is 13 amino acids long. Germline V gene data show CDR1 as SGDLS and CDR2 as YYNGEE. CDR3 DNA sequence: TGTGCCAGCAGCGTGAGGCCGAACACTGAAGCTTTCTTT. It codes for CASSVRPNTEAFF.

This clonotype was observed many times. The V call is TRBV9, the J call TRBJ2-3, with D possibly being TRBD1 (6 bases). The CDR3 is 16 residues long. Trimming took 3 bases from V and 2 from J, leaving 16 bases between them. Germline lookup yields CDR1 SGDLS and CDR2 YYNGEE. The CDR3 sequence is CASSATDRWATDTQYF. CDR3 DNA: TGTGCCAGCAGCGCAACCGACAGGTGGGCCACAGATACGCAGTATTTT.

This clonotype was counted ten times or more. This chain connects TRBV9 to TRBJ2-2, with D perhaps given as TRBD1 or TRBD2 (5 bases each). CDR3 length: 16 amino acids. Germline V gene lookup returns CDR1 SGDLS and CDR2 YYNGEE. The V end lost 4 bases, the J end lost 1 base, and 14 bases lay between the germline ends. CDR3 sequence reads: CASSIGTAKNTGELFF. Here the CDR3 DNA reads TGTGCCAGCAGCATTGGGACGGCTAAGAACACCGGGGAGCTGTTTTTT.

This clonotype has ten or more counts. V usage is TRBV9 and J usage is TRBJ1-4; D is unclear. Deletions cut 4 bases from V and 5 bases from J, with 15 bases between. Germline-derived CDR1 and CDR2 are SGDLS and YYNGEE. This CDR3 has 15 residues. The CDR3 DNA reads as TGTGCCAGCAGCACACCCAGGATGGGGAATGAAAAACTGTTTTTT. Translation gives CASSTPRMGNEKLFF.

By share, this clonotype counts as medium-sized. The chain employs TRBV9 and TRBJ2-3; D is ambiguous. Trimming took off 0 bases at V and 6 bases at J, with 8 bases between the two ends. Germline-derived CDR1 and CDR2 are SGDLS and YYNGEE. The CDR3 is 13 amino acids. CDR3 nucleotides: TGTGCCAGCAGCGTAGAACCCGCCGATACGCAGTATTTT. Protein sequence: CASSVEPADTQYF.

The rearrangement joins TRBV9 to TRBJ2-3, with 7 nucleotides matching TRBD2. The CDR3 consists of 16 residues. Germline V gene lookup returns CDR1 SGDLS and CDR2 YYNGEE. The junction had 4 bases not matched to a gene; V was cut back by 0 bases and J by 0 bases. The CDR3 here is CASSVAVAGSTDTQYF. DNA of the CDR3: TGTGCCAGCAGCGTAGCGGTAGCGGGCAGCACAGATACGCAGTATTTT.

Many counts were recorded for this clonotype. The rearrangement uses TRBV9 and TRBJ1-3; perhaps TRBD1 as D (6 bases). Germline V gene lookup returns CDR1 SGDLS and CDR2 YYNGEE. CDR3 length equals 15 residues. V was clipped by 6 bases and J by 1 base, with 14 bases between them. The CDR3 region has the DNA TGTGCCAGCACCCCGGGCGGGACATCTGGAAACACCATATATTTT. Translated, it gives CASTPGGTSGNTIYF.

This clonotype was detected ten times or more. This chain uses TRBV9 with TRBJ2-1; 8 bases match TRBD2. The CDR3 is 13 amino acids. V was clipped by 7 bases and J by 3 bases; unmatched bases: 3. Germline assignment: CDR1 SGDLS and CDR2 YYNGEE. The chain's CDR3 is CASQAGVYNEQFF. CDR3 in DNA: TGTGCCAGCCAAGCGGGGGTCTACAATGAGCAGTTCTTC.